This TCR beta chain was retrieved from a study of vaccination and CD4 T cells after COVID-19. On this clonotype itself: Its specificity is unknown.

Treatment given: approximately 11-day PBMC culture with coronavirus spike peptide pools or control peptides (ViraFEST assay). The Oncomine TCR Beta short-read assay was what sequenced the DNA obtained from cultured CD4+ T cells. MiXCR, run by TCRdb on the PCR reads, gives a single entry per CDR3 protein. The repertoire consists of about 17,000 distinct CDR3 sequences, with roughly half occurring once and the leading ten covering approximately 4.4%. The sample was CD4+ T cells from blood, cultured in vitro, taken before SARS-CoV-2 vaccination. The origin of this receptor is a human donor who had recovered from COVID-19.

The DNA for the CDR3 is TGTGCCAGCAGCCTTTACAGGGATCGCTACACCTTC. Translated, it gives CASSLYRDRYTF. The chain employs TRBV4-2 and TRBJ1-2, with D perhaps TRBD1 (6 bases). Between the trimmed V and J ends, which lost 4 bases and 9 bases, there was a span of 12 bases. The germline gives CDR1 LGHNA, CDR2 YNFKEQ. This CDR3 region has 12 residues.